These T cell receptor beta chains were read from a single sample in a study of blood T cell repertoires in COVID-19. Profiling relied on immunoSEQ multiplex PCR, and the TCRdb table lists in-frame clones only, not all of them. The table records some 300,000 clones, 85% to 90% of them present only once. The sample was peripheral blood. The receptors derive from a woman aged 45-65 years with COVID-19, enrolled during active disease. CDR3s include the opening cysteine and the closing phenylalanine or tryptophan. Each record gives: V gene, J gene, CDR3 protein.

TRBV7-2,TRBJ2-2,CASSLTGPGVAGELFF
TRBV11-3,TRBJ1-6,CASSPGQFSYNSPLHF
TRBV2,TRBJ1-5,CASSEYRGNQPQHF
TRBV14,TRBJ2-7,CASSRGGTSGRVEQYF
TRBV19,TRBJ1-2,CASSTPGVNYGYTF
TRBV27,TRBJ2-7,CASSPLAGGPDEQYF
TRBV7-2,TRBJ1-4,CASSLEGSSTNEKLFF
TRBV19,TRBJ2-5,CASSAGGTSVQETQYF
TRBV18,TRBJ1-1,CASSRDRNTEAFF
TRBV5-6,TRBJ2-5,CASSLRLAGQETQYF
TRBV7-9,TRBJ2-7,CASSLVASTYEQYF